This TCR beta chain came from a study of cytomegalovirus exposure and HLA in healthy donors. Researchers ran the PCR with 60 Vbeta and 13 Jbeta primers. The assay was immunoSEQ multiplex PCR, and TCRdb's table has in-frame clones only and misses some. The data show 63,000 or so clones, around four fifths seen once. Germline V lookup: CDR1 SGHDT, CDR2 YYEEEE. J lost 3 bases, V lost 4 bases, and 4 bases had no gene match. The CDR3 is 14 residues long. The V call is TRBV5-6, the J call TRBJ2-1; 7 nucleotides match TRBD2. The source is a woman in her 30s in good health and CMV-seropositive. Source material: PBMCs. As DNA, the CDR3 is TGTGCCAGCAGCCTCCGGGGGGTCTACAATGAGCAGTTCTTC. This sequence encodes CASSLRGVYNEQFF.